Included here is one TCR beta chain sequence, with context. The sample comes from a study of blood T cell repertoires in COVID-19. On the study more broadly: PBMCs, B-cell-depleted T cells, or T cells were the source of the cDNA or gDNA that made up the material.

In the study's own analysis: Cell counts per sample came from amplifying reference gene primers. Sequenced by immunoSEQ multiplex PCR; TCRdb stores in-frame clones only, minus some. For V, J and clone size, that table is used; D and trimming come from the DNA. Among around 230,000 clones listed, roughly 85% were seen once. Trimming pared 10 bases from V and 7 bases from J, leaving 23 bases between. This CDR3 is built from 14 residues. Per the germline V gene, CDR1 is SNHLY and CDR2 is FYNNEI. The Seattle patients, enrolled during active infection, were followed longitudinally. The chain employs TRBV2 and TRBJ2-7; tentative D call: TRBD2 (6 bases). Sequencing input: peripheral blood. The receptor comes from a man aged 45-60 years with COVID-19, enrolled during active disease. CDR3 sequence: CATMAGTSDVEQYF. CDR3 nucleotide sequence: TGTGCCACCATGGCGGGGACGTCTGATGTGGAGCAGTACTTC.